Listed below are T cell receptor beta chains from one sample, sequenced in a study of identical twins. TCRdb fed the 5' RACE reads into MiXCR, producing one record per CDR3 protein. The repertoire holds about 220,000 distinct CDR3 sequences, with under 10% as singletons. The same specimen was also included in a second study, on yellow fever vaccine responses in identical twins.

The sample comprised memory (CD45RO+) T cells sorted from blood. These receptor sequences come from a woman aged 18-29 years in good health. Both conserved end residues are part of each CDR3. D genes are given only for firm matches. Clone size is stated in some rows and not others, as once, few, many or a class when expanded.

cdr3_nt: TGTGCCAGCAGCACACTAGCGGGGGAACACGAGCAGTACTTC; cdr3_aa: CASSTLAGEHEQYF; clone_size: many; d_call: TRBD2; j_call: TRBJ2-7; v_call: TRBV27
cdr3_nt: TGCGCCAGTAGGGACAGGGGCCGATCTAACACTGAAGCTTTCTTT; cdr3_aa: CASRDRGRSNTEAFF; clone_size: few; d_call: TRBD1; j_call: TRBJ1-1; v_call: TRBV10-2
cdr3_nt: TGTGCCAGCAGCAAGACAGGTTTTGGCTTCCCTGGCACAGATACGCAGTATTTT; cdr3_aa: CASSKTGFGFPGTDTQYF; clone_size: -; d_call: -; j_call: TRBJ2-3; v_call: TRBV9
cdr3_nt: TGTGCCAGCAGGAGCGGGGGCCGAAATCAGCCCCAGCATTTT; cdr3_aa: CASRSGGRNQPQHF; clone_size: many; d_call: -; j_call: TRBJ1-5; v_call: TRBV6-1
cdr3_nt: TGTGCCAGCAGCCAAGGTCCCGGACAGGCCATCGGGCAGTACTTC; cdr3_aa: CASSQGPGQAIGQYF; clone_size: many; d_call: TRBD1; j_call: TRBJ2-7; v_call: TRBV3-1
cdr3_nt: TGCAGCGGTGGACCTTCCCAAGAGACCCAGTACTTC; cdr3_aa: CSGGPSQETQYF; clone_size: many; d_call: -; j_call: TRBJ2-5; v_call: TRBV29-1
cdr3_nt: TGTGCCAGCAATAGCGGGAACTCCTACGAGCAGTACTTC; cdr3_aa: CASNSGNSYEQYF; clone_size: -; d_call: TRBD2; j_call: TRBJ2-7; v_call: TRBV2
cdr3_nt: TGTGCCATCAGTGGGACTCTCCGGGAGCAGTTCTTC; cdr3_aa: CAISGTLREQFF; clone_size: many; d_call: -; j_call: TRBJ2-1; v_call: TRBV10-3
cdr3_nt: TGTGCCAGCAGCCCCCAGGGATCCCCTACCAATGAGCAGTTCTTC; cdr3_aa: CASSPQGSPTNEQFF; clone_size: many; d_call: -; j_call: TRBJ2-1; v_call: TRBV7-2
cdr3_nt: TGTGCCAGCAGGCGAACTCCGGGACAGAATACCTACGAGCAGTACTTC; cdr3_aa: CASRRTPGQNTYEQYF; clone_size: few; d_call: TRBD1; j_call: TRBJ2-7; v_call: TRBV6-1
cdr3_nt: TGCAGTGCTAGAGATGTAAGCGGAGGGGTCAATGAGCAGTTCTTC; cdr3_aa: CSARDVSGGVNEQFF; clone_size: few; d_call: -; j_call: TRBJ2-1; v_call: TRBV20-1
cdr3_nt: TGCAGTGCTAGAGCTGGCTATCCAAGCTCCTACAATGAGCAGTTCTTC; cdr3_aa: CSARAGYPSSYNEQFF; clone_size: many; d_call: -; j_call: TRBJ2-1; v_call: TRBV20-1
cdr3_nt: TGTGCCAGCAGGCCTCTGGGGGCTACTAGCACAGATACGCAGTATTTT; cdr3_aa: CASRPLGATSTDTQYF; clone_size: -; d_call: -; j_call: TRBJ2-3; v_call: TRBV6-1
cdr3_nt: TGCAGCGTTGATTCCGGGAGGGCCGTCCCCGGGGATACGCAGTATTTT; cdr3_aa: CSVDSGRAVPGDTQYF; clone_size: many; d_call: TRBD2; j_call: TRBJ2-3; v_call: TRBV29-1
cdr3_nt: TGTGCCAGCAGCTTCAAGGGGTTCACTGAAGCTTTCTTT; cdr3_aa: CASSFKGFTEAFF; clone_size: many; d_call: -; j_call: TRBJ1-1; v_call: TRBV5-4
cdr3_nt: TGTGCCAGCAATGTGCAGGGGGTCTTCGGCGAGCAGTACTTC; cdr3_aa: CASNVQGVFGEQYF; clone_size: few; d_call: TRBD1; j_call: TRBJ2-7; v_call: TRBV28
cdr3_nt: TGTGCCAGCAGTACCCAAGGCGGGAGGTCCTACGAGCAGTACTTC; cdr3_aa: CASSTQGGRSYEQYF; clone_size: -; d_call: TRBD2; j_call: TRBJ2-7; v_call: TRBV11-2
cdr3_nt: TGTGCCAGCAGTGGAACAGGGGCTCGCTACACCTTC; cdr3_aa: CASSGTGARYTF; clone_size: many; d_call: TRBD1; j_call: TRBJ1-2; v_call: TRBV2
cdr3_nt: TGTGCCAGCAGTACCCAAGCGGGGGGCCAAGAGACCCAGTACTTC; cdr3_aa: CASSTQAGGQETQYF; clone_size: -; d_call: TRBD2; j_call: TRBJ2-5; v_call: TRBV27
cdr3_nt: TGTGCCAGCAGCCGGTGGGCTAGCGGAGCCCAAGAGACCCAGTACTTC; cdr3_aa: CASSRWASGAQETQYF; clone_size: -; d_call: TRBD2; j_call: TRBJ2-5; v_call: TRBV6-1
cdr3_nt: TGTGCCAGCAGCTTAGCCCTAGCGGGAGCCGCAGATACGCAGTATTTT; cdr3_aa: CASSLALAGAADTQYF; clone_size: -; d_call: TRBD2; j_call: TRBJ2-3; v_call: TRBV7-9
cdr3_nt: TGCGCCAGCAGTCGAGCCCCGGGACAGGTCTCTGGAAACACCATATATTTT; cdr3_aa: CASSRAPGQVSGNTIYF; clone_size: few; d_call: TRBD1; j_call: TRBJ1-3; v_call: TRBV5-1
cdr3_nt: TGTGCCAGCAGCGGTAGGACAGGATGGTCCGGGGAGCTGTTTTTT; cdr3_aa: CASSGRTGWSGELFF; clone_size: few; d_call: TRBD1; j_call: TRBJ2-2; v_call: TRBV9